The T cell receptor (beta chain) under discussion was sequenced for a study of cytomegalovirus exposure and HLA in healthy donors. Study findings and constraints: The study assumed roughly uniform donor sequencing depth for presence/absence analyses.

Comments on this clone: Its antigen is unknown.

The PCR ran on 60 Vbeta and 13 Jbeta primers. Measured with immunoSEQ multiplex PCR; TCRdb has only the in-frame clones, and not every one. Of 95,000 to 100,000 clones in the sample, roughly 79% were seen once. Sequencing was carried out using PBMCs. The source of this sequence is a woman aged 40 to 50 in good health and CMV-seronegative.

CDR3 coding DNA: TGTGCCAGCAGTTTATCCTCAGGGGGCTCCCCCTCTAACTATGGCTACACCTTC. Translation gives CASSLSSGGSPSNYGYTF. This rearrangement joins TRBV28 to TRBJ1-2; 8 nucleotides match TRBD1. The trim removed 1 base at V and 0 bases at J, leaving 10 bases unmatched. CDR1 and CDR2 (germline): MDHEN, SYDVKM. The CDR3 has 18 amino acids.